This TCR beta chain derives from a study of neurological immune-mediated disorders (dated by TCRdb to the late 2010s). The study in broad terms: Among the roughly 34 multiple sclerosis patients, relapsing-remitting MS accounted for around 30 and secondary progressive MS accounted for 3. The study compared peripheral blood TCR-beta repertoires of HTLV-I-associated myelopathy (HAM/TSP) patients, multiple sclerosis patients and healthy controls using UMI-based sequencing. Longitudinal samples, technical triplicates and paired sorted CD4+ and CD8+ T-cell subsets, alongside PBMC samples, were included among the roughly 97 TCR-beta libraries. The cohort comprised 68 subjects: about 14 HAM/TSP patients, 35 or so multiple sclerosis patients and approximately 20 healthy controls. Summary of the overall study and its limitations: No association of the MS cluster with clinical or MRI features was observed, and the need for larger cohorts was stated by the authors. Repertoires from 18 of 34 MS patients were grouped by phylogenetic analysis into a cluster of related CDR3 sequences, suggesting a possible repertoire-level signature. TCR clonal expansion was greatest in HAM/TSP patients and smallest in MS patients, who ranked below even healthy controls. Expanded clones from different subjects shared no identical CDR3 amino acid sequences, which suggests that TCR-beta repertoires were private in all groups.

cDNA was synthesized by template-switch 5'RACE using a primer carrying a 10-nucleotide random unique molecular identifier by which each TCR transcript was tagged. Each sequencing run produced over 170 million TCR-beta sequences covering 15-18 subjects. The RNeasy kit was used to extract total RNA. The KAPA Real-time Library Amplification kit was used to amplify TCR-beta VDJ regions with primers targeting the TCR constant region and the 5'RACE anchor. Sample indexes and Illumina adaptors were added in a first PCR, and a second PCR then increased library yield. The roughly 650 bp TCR product was size-selected on a 2% E-gel SizeSelection system after Ampure bead purification. Before pooling, library quality was assessed on a Bioanalyzer, concentration was determined with Qubit, and library quantification was performed with the Kapa Library Quantification kit. An Illumina HiSeq 2500 was used to sequence the libraries paired-end at 2 x 150 bp. To increase sequence diversity, roughly 24-32% phiX was spiked into each library pool. The published analysis was carried out like this. Quality-filtered reads were processed with the UMI-based MiGEC pipeline, which removed over 75% of raw TCR sequences during error correction. IMGT germline references were used for alignment of VDJ genes, and clonotypes were defined by a unique CDR3 amino acid sequence together with V-J genes. VDJtools evaluated clonal expansion, Shannon diversity and CDR3 relatedness (CalcPairwiseDistances, ClusterSamples); CLCbio workbench built phylogenetic trees. Clones with at least 8 unique UMIs were defined as expanded, with this threshold being based on coefficient-of-variation modelling across technical triplicates. TCRdb handled the public reads itself, with Q25 trimming in fastp and clone calling in MiXCR, and kept productive beta chains. Each record represents a unique CDR3 protein, reported with the most common genes and DNA among its rows. The V and J calls come from TCRdb's annotation, not from the publication. The sample data list about 50,000 distinct CDR3 sequences, and more than 4% of these were observed just once. In total, the top ten clones hold roughly 3.1% of the sample.

Between the V and J ends, shortened by 4 bases and 7 bases respectively, the junction contains 14 bases. The CDR3 starts with the cysteine, ends with the phenylalanine, and has 13 residues. The read is trimmed to its CDR3 DNA, 39 bases read in frame from base 1. CDR1 and CDR2 are read off the germline V gene as MDHEN and SYDVKM. For unsorted PBMC libraries, 2 million PBMCs were used after storage in RNAlater at -80 degrees C until RNA extraction. The multiple sclerosis patients were enrolled in a US clinical protocol that used magnetic resonance imaging to evaluate disease progression. Peripheral blood was subjected to Ficoll-Hypaque density gradient centrifugation to isolate PBMCs, which were then cryopreserved in liquid nitrogen. Only a few counts were recorded for this clonotype. Its target antigen remains unknown. No qualities accompany the bases; no much larger clone lies one base away.

The sequence derives from a man aged 50 to 59 with multiple sclerosis. The sequenced sample was PBMCs. The chain employs TRBV28 and TRBJ2-7; TRBD2 is a weak D gene call, 6 bases matching. The nucleotide sequence reads as follows: TGTGCCAGCAGTTCGACTAGTATCAAAGAGCAGTACTTC. It codes for CASSSTSIKEQYF.